These 27 T cell receptor beta chains share one sample of origin, sequenced in a study of cytomegalovirus exposure and HLA in healthy donors. Some clones are missing from TCRdb's copy, which holds only in-frame ones; the method was immunoSEQ multiplex PCR. The table lists some 240,000 clones, over 80% of them singletons. The specimen sequenced was PBMCs. These receptors all come from a woman between 18 and 29 years old in good health and CMV-seronegative.

The rearrangement uses TRBV2 and TRBJ1-5; no firm D call. Trimming left V 3 bases short and J 4 bases short, with 4 bases between. Germline CDR1 is SNHLY and CDR2 is FYNNEI. The CDR3 is made up of 12 amino acids. Here the CDR3 reads CASSDGNQPQHF. DNA of the CDR3: TGTGCCAGCAGTGACGGGAATCAGCCCCAGCATTTT.

The chain carries TRBV7-2 and TRBJ1-1; 7 bases map to TRBD1. Germline V CDR1 and CDR2: SGHTA, FQGNSA. The junction had 12 bases not matched to a gene; V was cut back by 4 bases and J by 7 bases. CDR3 size: 15 residues. CDR3 sequence: CASSWAGTDAIEAFF. Written as DNA, the CDR3 is TGTGCCAGCAGCTGGGCCGGGACAGACGCTATTGAAGCTTTCTTT.

This clone was found a few times. The rearrangement joins TRBV6-1 to TRBJ2-5; D is ambiguous. The CDR3 sequence is 14 residues long. The germline V and J ends were trimmed by 4 bases and 4 bases, with 13 bases remaining between them. Germline loops: CDR1 MNHNS, CDR2 SASEGT. CDR3 loop: CASSVTGSLETQYF. In DNA, the CDR3 is TGTGCCAGCAGTGTTACTGGGTCCCTAGAGACCCAGTACTTC.

The V gene is TRBV25-1, the J gene TRBJ1-3, with D maybe TRBD1 (5 bases). CDR3 length equals 16 residues. Deletions cut 8 bases from V and 4 bases from J, with 21 bases between. The germline V gene encodes CDR1 MGHDK and CDR2 SYGVNS. The DNA for the CDR3 is TGTGCCAGCGATTCCGAGCCCGGGGGAGCAGGAAACACCATATATTTT. As protein: CASDSEPGGAGNTIYF.

The gene calls are TRBV13 and TRBJ2-1; D call uncertain. Trimming took 2 bases from V and 4 from J, leaving 6 bases between them. In germline, CDR1 is PRHDT, CDR2 FYEKMQ (reference sequence). The CDR3 runs to 13 residues. The CDR3 is CASSLSQYNEQFF. In nucleotides, the CDR3 is TGTGCCAGCAGCTTATCACAGTACAATGAGCAGTTCTTC.

The genes are TRBV5-1 and TRBJ2-7; D is perhaps TRBD1 (6 bases). CDR1 and CDR2 (germline): SGHRS, YFSETQ. V shed 0 bases and J shed 7 bases, with 14 bases lying between them. The CDR3 totals 14 residues. CDR3 protein: CASSLEQGSGEQYF. In DNA form, the CDR3 reads TGCGCCAGCAGCTTGGAGCAGGGGTCGGGGGAGCAGTACTTC.

This clone came up a few times. CDR3 residues: CASRMYPAGETQYF. CDR3 in DNA: TGCGCCAGCAGAATGTACCCAGCGGGAGAGACCCAGTACTTC. The chain carries TRBV5-1 and TRBJ2-5; maybe TRBD2 (6 bases). CDR1 SGHRS and CDR2 YFSETQ come from the germline V gene. This CDR3 region has 14 residues. Between the trimmed V and J ends, which lost 5 bases and 4 bases, there was a span of 15 bases. The whole variable domain, remainder taken from reference TRBV5-1 and TRBJ2-5, is KAGVTQTPRYLIKTRGQQVTLSCSPISGHRSVSWYQQTPGQGLQFLFEYFSETQRNKGNFPGRFSGRQFSNSRSEMNVSTLELGDSALYLCASRMYPAGETQYFGPGTRLLVL.

The chain carries TRBV6-5 and TRBJ2-7; D might be TRBD1 (6 bases). The ends were cut back, 6 bases at V and 0 bases at J, with 15 bases in the middle. From germline, CDR1 is MNHEY and CDR2 SVGAGI. The CDR3 has 15 amino acids. CDR3 loop: CASSRGVLPSYEQYF. The DNA of the CDR3 is TGTGCCAGCAGCAGGGGAGTCCTACCCTCCTACGAGCAGTACTTC.

The chain joins TRBV5-1 to TRBJ2-1; 11 bases map to TRBD1. Per germline, CDR1 SGHRS and CDR2 YFSETQ. The CDR3 extends over 15 amino acids. After removal of 4 bases from V and 4 bases from J, the junction contained 4 bases not matched to a gene. In DNA form, the CDR3 reads TGCGCCAGCAGCCCCGGGACAGGGGGATACAATGAGCAGTTCTTC. This sequence encodes CASSPGTGGYNEQFF.

This clone occurred a few times. The chain combines TRBV11-2 with TRBJ1-2; D gene uncertain. The CDR3 runs 14 residues. Germline-derived CDR1 and CDR2 are SGHAT and FQNNGV. V was shortened by 3 bases and J by 5 bases, with 13 bases between the two germline ends. The CDR3 spells CASSFARLDYGYTF. CDR3 nucleotide sequence: TGTGCCAGCAGCTTCGCACGACTAGATTATGGCTACACCTTC.

The chain uses TRBV29-1 and TRBJ2-7, with D possibly called TRBD1 or TRBD2 (6 bases each). The CDR3 is made up of 12 amino acids. The ends were cut back, 4 bases at V and 4 bases at J, with 11 bases in the middle. Per germline, CDR1 SQVTM and CDR2 ANQGSEA. The CDR3 DNA sequence: TGCAGCGTTGCTGTAGGGGGGTACGAGCAGTACTTC. Its protein product is CSVAVGGYEQYF.

The chain has TRBV30 and TRBJ1-6; D unresolved. The CDR3 runs to 13 residues. In germline, CDR1 is GTSNPN, CDR2 SVGIG (reference sequence). Trimming took off 2 bases at V and 5 bases at J, with 7 bases between the two ends. CDR3 sequence reads: CAWSLGNNSPLHF. CDR3 DNA: TGTGCCTGGAGTTTAGGGAATAATTCACCCCTCCACTTT.

The gene calls are TRBV7-3 and TRBJ2-3; possibly TRBD2 for D (6 bases). In germline, CDR1 is SGHTA, CDR2 FQGTGA. V was clipped by 5 bases and J by 0 bases, with 12 bases between them. The length of the CDR3 is 15 residues. CDR3 sequence (DNA): TGTGCCAGCAGCCTTCCTGGGGGGAGCACAGATACGCAGTATTTT. It specifies CASSLPGGSTDTQYF.

The chain links TRBV18 to TRBJ2-7, with D perhaps TRBD1 (6 bases). The CDR3 extends over 15 amino acids. The germline gives CDR1 KGHSH, CDR2 LQKENI. The ends were cut back, 4 bases at V and 6 bases at J, with 19 bases in the middle. The CDR3 DNA follows: TGTGCCAGCTCACAAGGTTTGGGACAAATGACCGAGCAGTACTTC. This sequence encodes CASSQGLGQMTEQYF.

The chain employs TRBV30 and TRBJ1-1, with a tentative D call TRBD1 (6 bases). The CDR3 has 14 amino acids. The V and J ends lost 0 bases and 0 bases respectively, with 8 bases between them. Germline values: CDR1 GTSNPN, CDR2 SVGIG (reference sequence). CDR3 nucleotide sequence: TGTGCCTGGAGTGTAACAGGGATGAACACTGAAGCTTTCTTT. Translating gives CAWSVTGMNTEAFF. Using reference TRBV30 and TRBJ1-1 for the parts outside the CDR3, the full variable domain is SQTIHQWPATLVQPVGSPLSLECTVEGTSNPNLYWYRQAAGRGLQLLFYSVGIGQISSEVPQNLSASRPQDRQFILSSKKLLLSDSGFYLCAWSVTGMNTEAFFGQGTRLTVV.

This clone was found once. This sequence joins TRBV4-1 and TRBJ1-1; D unclear. Trimming removed 3 bases at V and 0 bases at J, with 8 bases between. Per germline, CDR1 MGHRA and CDR2 YSYEKL. The CDR3 is 14 residues long. The CDR3 nucleotides are TGCGCCAGCAGCCAGCTAGGGCTGAACACTGAAGCTTTCTTT. Protein: CASSQLGLNTEAFF.

In this sample, this clone turned up a few times. In DNA, the CDR3 is TGTGCCAGCAGCCTCCGGCAGGGGGTAGAGACCCAGTACTTC. Translating gives CASSLRQGVETQYF. V gene TRBV11-3 combines with J gene TRBJ2-5; TRBD1 aligns across 7 bases. The CDR3 covers 14 residues. V trimming: 5 bases; J trimming: 4 bases; junction bases outside the gene matches: 7. Germline V lookup: CDR1 SGHNT, CDR2 YENEEA.

The chain combines TRBV4-1 with TRBJ2-2, with D possibly matching TRBD2 (5 bases). Germline V lookup: CDR1 MGHRA, CDR2 YSYEKL. Trimming removed 4 bases from V and 11 bases from J, with 26 bases in between. The CDR3 spans 17 residues. CDR3 sequence reads: CASSLQEFPGRPGELFF. The CDR3 DNA reads as TGCGCCAGCAGCCTCCAAGAGTTCCCCGGAAGACCGGGAGAGCTGTTTTTT.

The chain recombines TRBV27 with TRBJ2-7; possibly TRBD1 or TRBD2 for D (5 bases each). The germline V and J ends were trimmed by 6 bases and 0 bases, with 15 bases remaining between them. This CDR3 contains 15 residues. Germline V gene lookup returns CDR1 MNHEY and CDR2 SMNVEV (reference sequence). In DNA, the CDR3 is TGTGCCAGCAGCCTCCGGGACCTGAGCTCCTACGAGCAGTACTTC. Protein: CASSLRDLSSYEQYF.

The chain couples TRBV25-1 to TRBJ2-6; D not resolved. V was cut by 7 bases and J by 0 bases, with 4 bases left in between. Germline V gene data show CDR1 as MGHDK and CDR2 as SYGVNS. This CDR3 contains 13 residues. In DNA, the CDR3 is TGTGCCAGCACCCGCTCTGGGGCCAACGTCCTGACTTTC. It is translated as CASTRSGANVLTF.

V and J are TRBV28 and TRBJ2-5; D uncertain. Germline V gene sequence: CDR1 MDHEN, CDR2 SYDVKM. The V end was cut by 3 bases, the J end by 4 bases, with 6 bases between. The CDR3 covers 12 residues. CDR3: CASSFRPETQYF. The CDR3 coding sequence is TGTGCCAGCAGTTTCCGCCCAGAGACCCAGTACTTC.

This rearrangement joins TRBV4-2 to TRBJ2-3, with D possibly being TRBD1 or TRBD2 (6 bases each). The CDR3 loop spans 15 amino acids. V lost 0 bases and J lost 6, with 13 bases in between. In germline, CDR1 is LGHNA, CDR2 YNFKEQ. CDR3 in amino acids: CASSQESRGRDTQYF. In DNA, the CDR3 is TGTGCCAGCAGCCAAGAGTCCCGGGGGCGGGATACGCAGTATTTT.

V is TRBV5-6 and J is TRBJ2-7; possible D gene TRBD1, 5 bases. Germline V gene data show CDR1 as SGHDT and CDR2 as YYEEEE. Trimming took 1 base from V and 2 from J, leaving 7 bases between them. The CDR3 length is 13 residues. The CDR3 DNA sequence: TGTGCCAGCAGCTTGCCAGGGCCCTACGAGCAGTACTTC. Its translation is CASSLPGPYEQYF.

The chain couples TRBV28 to TRBJ1-5, with TRBD1 as a possible D gene (5 bases). Germline V gives CDR1 MDHEN, CDR2 SYDVKM. Deletions cut 3 bases from V and 4 bases from J, with 16 bases between. The CDR3 runs to 16 residues. CDR3 sequence (DNA): TGTGCCAGCAGTTTCCAGCGACAGTCGGGAAATCAGCCCCAGCATTTT. It yields the protein CASSFQRQSGNQPQHF.

The chain carries TRBV29-1 and TRBJ1-1, with D unresolved. Deletions cut 3 bases from V and 1 base from J, with 6 bases between. The germline V gene encodes CDR1 SQVTM and CDR2 ANQGSEA. The CDR3 contains 12 residues. In nucleotides, the CDR3 is TGCAGCGTTGATCCCAAGAACACTGAAGCTTTCTTT. Its translation is CSVDPKNTEAFF.

In its sample, this clone was seen a few times. This chain connects TRBV5-6 to TRBJ1-3; D is unresolved. V lost 2 bases and J 2 bases, leaving 5 bases between the germline ends. Germline CDR1 and CDR2: SGHDT and YYEEEE. CDR3 length: 13 residues. For the CDR3, the DNA is TGTGCCAGCAGCTTCGGAACTGGAAACACCATATATTTT. Its translation: CASSFGTGNTIYF.

V and J are TRBV19 and TRBJ1-4; no firm D call. V lost 4 bases and J 4 bases, leaving 13 bases between the germline ends. The CDR3 totals 15 residues. Germline values: CDR1 LNHDA, CDR2 SQIVND (reference sequence). CDR3 coding DNA: TGTGCCAGTAGTACCCGGACTGACGTTAATGAAAAACTGTTTTTT. It translates to CASSTRTDVNEKLFF.